This is a list of T cell receptor beta chains from one sample in a study of cytomegalovirus exposure and HLA in healthy donors. TCRdb's table, derived via immunoSEQ multiplex PCR, lists solely in-frame clones and lacks some. The sample carries 100,000 to 150,000 clones, over 70% recorded once. Sequencing was carried out using PBMCs. These receptor sequences come from a woman aged 40-49 years in good health and CMV-seronegative. Each CDR3 is given with its conserved first and last residue. D genes are given only for firm matches. Clone sizes are given selectively: once, few, many, or a class where the clone is expanded.

>TRBV7-8|TRBD1|15|-|TRBJ2-6
TGTGCCAGCAGCCAGGACAGGGCTGGGGCCAACGTCCTGACTTTC
CASSQDRAGANVLTF
>TRBV5-1|TRBD2|15|-|TRBJ2-5
TGCGCCAGCAGCTCTGGGGCGGGAGGGCAAGAGACCCAGTACTTC
CASSSGAGGQETQYF
>TRBV5-1|-|16|-|TRBJ2-1
TGCGCCAGCAGCTCCACGCGGTCTAACTCCTACAATGAGCAGTTCTTC
CASSSTRSNSYNEQFF
>TRBV6-5|TRBD1|16|-|TRBJ2-7
TGTGCCAGCAGTTCCCCCGGGACAGTGCCTCCCTACGAGCAGTACTTC
CASSSPGTVPPYEQYF
>TRBV23-1|TRBD1|20|few|TRBJ2-6
TGCGCCAGCAGTCAATCGGCCCCGGGACAGGGGGCATGGGGGGCCAACGTCCTGACTTTC
CASSQSAPGQGAWGANVLTF
>TRBV10-3|-|14|-|TRBJ1-4
TGTGCCATCAGTGATGGGGGGTCGGGGGAAAAACTGTTTTTT
CAISDGGSGEKLFF
>TRBV4-3|-|15|-|TRBJ1-2
TGCGCCAGCAGCCGTGACAGGTGGGGTAACTATGGCTACACCTTC
CASSRDRWGNYGYTF
>TRBV18|TRBD1|18|-|TRBJ1-5
TGTGCCAGCTCACCTCAGGTTGGAACAGGGGATAGCAATCAGCCCCAGCATTTT
CASSPQVGTGDSNQPQHF
>TRBV27|TRBD2|15|few|TRBJ2-1
TGTGCCAGCAGGCGGGCGGGAGGGTCCTACAATGAGCAGTTCTTC
CASRRAGGSYNEQFF
>TRBV29-1|TRBD1|16|-|TRBJ2-7
TGCAGCGTTCAACCCACCCCCGGGACAGGCTCCTACGAGCAGTACTTC
CSVQPTPGTGSYEQYF
>TRBV10-3|-|13|-|TRBJ2-5
TGTGCCATTCGTCCCATGGGAGGAGAGACCCAGTACTTC
CAIRPMGGETQYF
>TRBV5-4|TRBD2|16|-|TRBJ2-3
TGTGCCAGCAGCGAAGGGACTAGCGGGGCAACAGATACGCAGTATTTT
CASSEGTSGATDTQYF
>TRBV30|-|11|-|TRBJ1-6
TGTGCCTGGAGTGTAGGGGCCCACTATCACTTT
CAWSVGAHYHF
>TRBV4-1|TRBD2|18|-|TRBJ2-1
TGCGCCAGCAGCCAACCCCTCCTTCTAGCGGCCAACTACAATGAGCAGTTCTTC
CASSQPLLLAANYNEQFF
>TRBV19|TRBD1|13|few|TRBJ1-1
TGTGCCAGTACTTGGACAGGGGACACTGAAGCTTTCTTT
CASTWTGDTEAFF
>TRBV7-9|TRBD2|14|few|TRBJ2-3
TGTGCCAGCAGCCCGGGAGGGTACACAGATACGCAGTATTTT
CASSPGGYTDTQYF
>TRBV6-5|TRBD1|16|-|TRBJ1-2
TGTGCCAGCAGTTACTACCTAGACAGGGGTGGCTATGGCTACACCTTC
CASSYYLDRGGYGYTF
>TRBV19|TRBD1|16|-|TRBJ2-1
TGTGCCAGTAGTACACACGGGACAGGAGAGTACAATGAGCAGTTCTTC
CASSTHGTGEYNEQFF
>TRBV6-1|-|13|-|TRBJ1-2
TGTGCCAGCAGTGAAGCGCCGGGGGGTGGCTACACCTTC
CASSEAPGGGYTF
>TRBV5-4|-|14|once|TRBJ2-2
TGTGCCAGCAGCTTCTATGTGAACACCGGGGAGCTGTTTTTT
CASSFYVNTGELFF
>TRBV7-2|TRBD1|15|-|TRBJ2-7
TGTGCCAGCAGCTTGGGGACAGGGGCGTTCTACGAGCAGTACTTC
CASSLGTGAFYEQYF